These T cell receptor beta chains were read from a single sample in a study of CD8 T cells in ankylosing spondylitis. TCRdb used MiXCR to reprocess the 5' RACE reads, holding one entry per CDR3 protein. The data contain some 840,000 distinct CDR3 sequences, approximately 12% of them singletons. Sequencing was performed on blood, either unsorted or a sorted T cell fraction (not recorded which). These receptors were collected from a male donor with ankylosing spondylitis. Both conserved end residues are part of each CDR3. D genes are given only for firm matches. For some rows the clone size is stated as once, few or many, or as a class when expanded; others skip it.

d_call clone_size cdr3_length j_call v_call cdr3_aa cdr3_nt
- - 11 TRBJ2-1 TRBV7-3 CASSFSDKKFF TGTGCCAGCAGCTTCAGCGACAAAAAGTTCTTC
- - 14 TRBJ2-3 TRBV4-2 CASSQRGSSDTQYF TGTGCCAGCAGCCAAAGAGGCAGCTCAGATACGCAGTATTTT
- few 13 TRBJ2-7 TRBV5-1 CASSPSAGYEQYF TGCGCCAGCAGCCCCTCGGCCGGCTACGAGCAGTACTTC
- few 15 TRBJ2-7 TRBV10-3 CAITPETSYSYEQYF TGTGCCATCACCCCCGAGACTAGTTACTCCTACGAGCAGTACTTC
TRBD2 few 15 TRBJ2-1 TRBV2 CASRVRTSGSNEQFF TGTGCCAGCAGGGTTCGGACTAGCGGGAGCAATGAGCAGTTCTTC
- few 16 TRBJ1-4 TRBV4-1 CASSQVPHFPPSRPEF TGCGCCAGCAGCCAAGTTCCCCACTTTCCGCCTTCCCGACCCGAATTT
- - 15 TRBJ2-5 TRBV5-1 CASSLAPPGQETQYF TGCGCCAGCAGCTTGGCCCCCCCAGGCCAAGAGACCCAGTACTTC
- - 16 TRBJ1-2 TRBV4-1 CASSQTGQPLRYGYTF TGCGCCAGCAGCCAAACCGGACAGCCCCTTCGGTATGGCTACACCTTC
- few 14 TRBJ2-1 TRBV6-2/TRBV6-3 CASSYARRGTSEFF TGTGCCAGCAGTTACGCCCGTAGGGGGACTTCGGAGTTCTTC
- few 15 TRBJ2-7 TRBV5-6 CASSLTARRPYEQYF TGTGCCAGCAGCTTGACTGCACGGAGACCCTACGAGCAGTACTTC
- few 13 TRBJ2-3 TRBV20-1 CSARDPETDTQYF TGCAGTGCTAGAGATCCGGAGACAGATACGCAGTATTTT
- few 12 TRBJ2-7 TRBV29-1 CSIAGLGYEQYF TGCAGCATTGCAGGGCTGGGCTACGAGCAGTACTTC
TRBD1 many 15 TRBJ2-7 TRBV20-1 CSAEIRDRGAYEQYF TGCAGTGCAGAGATCCGAGACAGGGGGGCCTACGAGCAGTACTTC
TRBD1 - 15 TRBJ1-2 TRBV29-1 CSVGRDRTFQGGYTF TGCAGCGTTGGTAGGGACAGGACCTTTCAGGGTGGCTACACCTTC
TRBD1 - 14 TRBJ2-5 TRBV4-1 CASSQGPTGETQYF TGCGCCAGCAGCCAAGGACCGACAGGGGAGACCCAGTACTTC
- - 16 TRBJ2-1 TRBV27 CASSLSPGIYPNEQFF TGTGCCAGCAGTTTATCCCCCGGCATCTACCCCAATGAGCAGTTCTTC
- few 15 TRBJ2-1 TRBV6-5 CASSYHSPVGNEQFF TGTGCCAGCAGTTACCACAGCCCAGTGGGAAATGAGCAGTTCTTC
TRBD1 many 13 TRBJ2-3 TRBV20-1 CSVVGTGGDTQYF TGCAGTGTAGTGGGGACAGGAGGAGATACGCAGTATTTT
- - 17 TRBJ2-1 TRBV28 CASSLPQDKLTYNEQFF TGTGCCAGCAGTTTACCACAGGATAAGTTGACCTACAATGAGCAGTTCTTC
TRBD1 - 13 TRBJ2-1 TRBV24-1 CATSVPFGTGQFF TGTGCCACCAGTGTCCCCTTCGGGACAGGGCAGTTCTTC
- many 20 TRBJ1-1 TRBV5-1 CASSLPTLDTHGFMNTEAFF TGCGCCAGCAGCTTGCCGACCCTAGACACCCACGGATTTATGAACACTGAAGCTTTCTTT
TRBD2 - 15 TRBJ2-3 TRBV5-1 CASSASGALTDTQYF TGCGCCAGCAGCGCTAGCGGAGCCCTCACAGATACGCAGTATTTT
- - 12 TRBJ2-3 TRBV10-3 CAISENFDTQYF TGTGCCATCAGTGAGAACTTTGATACGCAGTATTTT
- many 15 TRBJ2-2 TRBV7-2 CASSLEGSDTGELFF TGTGCCAGCAGCTTAGAAGGATCGGACACCGGGGAGCTGTTTTTT
TRBD2 - 16 TRBJ2-1 TRBV20-1 CSARPLSGISPNEQFF TGCAGTGCTAGACCCCTTAGCGGGATCTCTCCAAATGAGCAGTTCTTC